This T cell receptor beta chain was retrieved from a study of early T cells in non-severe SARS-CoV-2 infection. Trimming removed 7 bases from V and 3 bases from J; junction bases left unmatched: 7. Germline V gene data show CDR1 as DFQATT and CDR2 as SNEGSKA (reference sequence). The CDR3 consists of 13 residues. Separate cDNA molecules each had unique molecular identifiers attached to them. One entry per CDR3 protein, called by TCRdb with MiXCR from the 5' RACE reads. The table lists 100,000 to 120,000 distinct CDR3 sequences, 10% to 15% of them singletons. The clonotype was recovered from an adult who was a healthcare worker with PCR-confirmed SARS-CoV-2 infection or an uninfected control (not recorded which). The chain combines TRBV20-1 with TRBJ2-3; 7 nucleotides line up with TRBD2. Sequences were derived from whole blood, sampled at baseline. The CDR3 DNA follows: TGCAGTGGCTTTCTAGCGGTTACAGATACGCAGTATTTT. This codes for CSGFLAVTDTQYF.